These 10 T cell receptor beta chains originate from one sample sequenced in a study of somatic mutations in cytotoxic T cells in rheumatoid arthritis. The data were produced by immunoSEQ multiplex PCR, yet TCRdb's version contains in-frame clones alone and is incomplete. The table has about 19,000 clones, 70% to 90% seen once. Sequencing input: CD8+ T cells sorted from blood. These receptors all come from an adult with rheumatoid arthritis.

The J gene is TRBJ2-1, the V gene TRBV6-1; a possible D gene is TRBD1 (6 bases). There are 14 residues in the CDR3. V shed 9 bases and J shed 4 bases, with 16 bases lying between them. Germline assignment: CDR1 MNHNS and CDR2 SASEGT. This CDR3 reads CASSQGGQYNEQFF. The DNA of the CDR3 is TGTGCCAGTTCGCAAGGGGGACAATACAATGAGCAGTTCTTC.

The chain recombines TRBV28 with TRBJ1-3; D perhaps matches TRBD1 (6 bases). Trimming shortened V by 6 bases and J by 0 bases, and 21 bases separated the two germline ends. The CDR3 contains 18 residues. Germline V gives CDR1 MDHEN, CDR2 SYDVKM. The CDR3 nucleotides read TGTGCCAGCAGACCGATGGGGGCCGGGAGTAGCTCTGGAAACACCATATATTTT. Protein: CASRPMGAGSSSGNTIYF.

The rearrangement uses TRBV30 and TRBJ2-1; possibly TRBD1 or TRBD2 for D (5 bases each). Per the germline V gene, CDR1 is GTSNPN and CDR2 is SVGIG (reference sequence). V lost 4 bases and J lost 4, with 23 bases in between. This CDR3 has 17 amino acids. The chain's CDR3 is CAWNGLGGETLYNEQFF. DNA of the CDR3: TGTGCCTGGAACGGTCTTGGGGGAGAAACATTATACAATGAGCAGTTCTTC.

The chain recombines TRBV9 with TRBJ2-2; 9 nucleotides line up with TRBD1. The CDR3 runs 18 residues. Germline CDR1 and CDR2: SGDLS and YYNGEE. Unmatched junction bases numbered 15, after V lost 3 bases and J lost 6 bases. This CDR3 is CASSAHQGGQGYAGELFF. CDR3 bases: TGTGCCAGCAGCGCCCACCAGGGGGGACAGGGATACGCCGGGGAGCTGTTTTTT.

V usage is TRBV4-3 and J usage is TRBJ1-1; perhaps TRBD1 as D (5 bases). The CDR3 is 17 amino acids. V was cut by 3 bases and J by 4 bases, with 21 bases left in between. The V gene's germline CDR1 is LGHNA and CDR2 YSLEER. The CDR3 region has the DNA TGCGCCAGCAGCCAGGGGTTAAATATTAGGGGCGCCACTGAAGCTTTCTTT. Translation: CASSQGLNIRGATEAFF.

The chain is built from TRBV28 and TRBJ2-7, with D maybe TRBD2 (7 bases). The germline gives CDR1 MDHEN, CDR2 SYDVKM. This CDR3 region has 17 residues. With 2 bases removed from V and 2 bases from J, the gap between germline ends came to 19 bases. The CDR3 nucleotides read TGTGCCAGCAGTTTAGGTGGTTATGGCGGGGGCACCTACGAGCAGTACTTC. It encodes CASSLGGYGGGTYEQYF. Full variable domain (remainder filled in from reference TRBV28 and TRBJ2-7): DVKVTQSSRYLVKRTGEKVFLECVQDMDHENMFWYRQDPGLGLRLIYFSYDVKMKEKGDIPEGYSVSREKKERFSLILESASTNQTSMYLCASSLGGYGGGTYEQYFGPGTRLTVT.

A note on this clone: The junction departs from the called germline gene at one end, perhaps through a read error. V and J are TRBV7-7 and TRBJ2-3; D may be TRBD2 (5 bases). Germline V gene sequence: CDR1 SSHAT, CDR2 FNYEAQ (reference sequence). The CDR3 has 15 amino acids. DNA for the CDR3: TGTGCTAGCAGCTTAAGTGCTAGCCCCCCAGATACGCAGTATTTT. Its protein is CASSLSASPPDTQYF.

This clone was seen more than once but under ten times. The chain carries TRBV9 and TRBJ2-3; 9 bases map to TRBD2. The germline gives CDR1 SGDLS, CDR2 YYNGEE. This CDR3 spans 17 amino acids. The trim removed 3 bases at V and 5 bases at J, leaving 13 bases unmatched. For the CDR3, the DNA is TGTGCCAGCAGCGACCCGGAGACTAGCGGTGGGGGAGATACGCAGTATTTT. It yields the protein CASSDPETSGGGDTQYF.

The rearrangement uses TRBV9 and TRBJ2-7, with D perhaps TRBD1 (5 bases). Trimming cost V 4 bases and J 3 bases, with 17 bases left between them. This CDR3 spans 15 amino acids. In germline, CDR1 is SGDLS, CDR2 YYNGEE. CDR3 in DNA: TGTGCCAGCAGCCCGGACACTGGGGCCCTCTACGAGCAGTACTTC. It translates to CASSPDTGALYEQYF.

The CDR3 DNA sequence: TGTGCCAGCAGCCAAGAGGGCCTTTATCCCGGGGGGCAAGATACGCAGTATTTT. It encodes CASSQEGLYPGGQDTQYF. The rearrangement uses TRBV4-2 and TRBJ2-3; D is possibly TRBD2 (7 bases). Germline CDR1 is LGHNA and CDR2 is YNFKEQ. Trimming removed 0 bases at V and 5 bases at J, with 21 bases between. This CDR3 is 18 amino acids long.